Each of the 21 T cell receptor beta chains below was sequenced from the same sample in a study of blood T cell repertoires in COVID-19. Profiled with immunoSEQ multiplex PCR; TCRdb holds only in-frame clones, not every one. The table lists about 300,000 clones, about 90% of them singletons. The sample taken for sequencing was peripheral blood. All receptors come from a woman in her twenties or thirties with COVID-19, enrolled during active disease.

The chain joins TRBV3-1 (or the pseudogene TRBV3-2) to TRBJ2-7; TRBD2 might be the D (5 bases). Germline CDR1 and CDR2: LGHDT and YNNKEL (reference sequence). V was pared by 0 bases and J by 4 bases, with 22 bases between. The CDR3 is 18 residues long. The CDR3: CASSQDYTRGTRGYEQYF. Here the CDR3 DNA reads TGTGCCAGCAGCCAAGATTACACTCGGGGAACTCGCGGTTACGAGCAGTACTTC.

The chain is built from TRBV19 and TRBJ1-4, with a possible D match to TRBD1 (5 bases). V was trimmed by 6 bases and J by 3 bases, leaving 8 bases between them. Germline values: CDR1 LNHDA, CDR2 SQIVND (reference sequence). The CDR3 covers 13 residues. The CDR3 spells CASRTGSNEKLFF. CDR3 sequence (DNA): TGTGCCAGTAGAACAGGTTCTAATGAAAAACTGTTTTTT.

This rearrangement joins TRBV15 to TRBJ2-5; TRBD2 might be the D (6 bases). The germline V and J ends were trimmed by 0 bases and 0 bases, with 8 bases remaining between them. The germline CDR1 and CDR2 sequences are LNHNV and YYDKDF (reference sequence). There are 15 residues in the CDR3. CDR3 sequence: CATSRERGYQETQYF. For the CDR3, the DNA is TGTGCCACCAGCAGAGAGCGGGGTTACCAAGAGACCCAGTACTTC.

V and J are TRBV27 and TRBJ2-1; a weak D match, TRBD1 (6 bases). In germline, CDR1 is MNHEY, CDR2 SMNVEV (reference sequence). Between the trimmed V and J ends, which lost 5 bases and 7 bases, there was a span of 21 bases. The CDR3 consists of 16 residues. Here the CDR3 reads CASSLRQDLLGNEQFF. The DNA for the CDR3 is TGTGCCAGCAGTCTCCGACAGGATCTACTGGGAAATGAGCAGTTCTTC.

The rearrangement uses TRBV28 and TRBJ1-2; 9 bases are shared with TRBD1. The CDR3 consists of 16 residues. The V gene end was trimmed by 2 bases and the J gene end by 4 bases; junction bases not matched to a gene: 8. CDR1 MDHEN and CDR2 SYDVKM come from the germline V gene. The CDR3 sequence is CASSLNRGPGSYGYTF. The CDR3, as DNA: TGTGCCAGCAGTTTAAACAGGGGGCCTGGTTCCTATGGCTACACCTTC.

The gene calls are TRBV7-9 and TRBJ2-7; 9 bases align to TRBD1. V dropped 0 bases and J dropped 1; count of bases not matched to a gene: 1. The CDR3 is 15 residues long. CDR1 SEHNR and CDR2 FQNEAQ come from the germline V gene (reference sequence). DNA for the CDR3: TGTGCCAGCAGCTTAGCCGGGACAGGGTCCTACGAGCAGTACTTC. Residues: CASSLAGTGSYEQYF.

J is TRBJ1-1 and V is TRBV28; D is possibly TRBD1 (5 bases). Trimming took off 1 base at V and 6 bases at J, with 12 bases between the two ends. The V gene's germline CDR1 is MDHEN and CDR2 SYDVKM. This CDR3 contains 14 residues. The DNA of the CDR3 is TGTGCCAGCAGTTTATCGGGGGGTTTGGCTGAAGCTTTCTTT. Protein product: CASSLSGGLAEAFF.

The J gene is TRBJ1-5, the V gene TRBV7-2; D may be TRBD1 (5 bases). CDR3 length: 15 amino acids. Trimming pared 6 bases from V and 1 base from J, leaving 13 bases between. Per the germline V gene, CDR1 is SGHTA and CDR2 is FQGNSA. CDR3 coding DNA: TGTGCCAGCAGTATTAGTGGGGCGAGCAATCAGCCCCAGCATTTT. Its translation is CASSISGASNQPQHF.

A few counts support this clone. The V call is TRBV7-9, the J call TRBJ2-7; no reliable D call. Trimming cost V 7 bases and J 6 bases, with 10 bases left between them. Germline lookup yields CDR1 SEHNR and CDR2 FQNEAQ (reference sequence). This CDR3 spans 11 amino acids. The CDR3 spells CASTLGREQYF. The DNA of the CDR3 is TGTGCCAGCACCCTCGGTCGCGAGCAGTACTTC.

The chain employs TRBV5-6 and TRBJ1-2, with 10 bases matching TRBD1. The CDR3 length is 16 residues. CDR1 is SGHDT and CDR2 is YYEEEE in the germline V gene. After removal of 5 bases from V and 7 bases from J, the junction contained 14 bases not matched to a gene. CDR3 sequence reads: CASRTGQGSAMAGYTF. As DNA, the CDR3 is TGTGCCAGCAGAACGGGACAGGGGTCGGCTATGGCTGGCTACACCTTC.

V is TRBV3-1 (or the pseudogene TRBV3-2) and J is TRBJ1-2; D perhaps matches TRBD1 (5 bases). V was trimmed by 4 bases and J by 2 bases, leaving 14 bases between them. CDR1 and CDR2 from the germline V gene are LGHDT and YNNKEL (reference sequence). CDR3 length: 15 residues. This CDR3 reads CASSPVGGGNYGYTF. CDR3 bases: TGTGCCAGCAGCCCCGTGGGGGGTGGGAACTATGGCTACACCTTC.

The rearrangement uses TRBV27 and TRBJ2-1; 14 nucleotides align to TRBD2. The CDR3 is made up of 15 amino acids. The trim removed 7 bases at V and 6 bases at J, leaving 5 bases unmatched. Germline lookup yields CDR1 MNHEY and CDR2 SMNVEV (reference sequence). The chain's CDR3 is CASTQGTSGGNEQFF. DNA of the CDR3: TGTGCCAGCACTCAGGGGACTAGCGGGGGCAATGAGCAGTTCTTC.

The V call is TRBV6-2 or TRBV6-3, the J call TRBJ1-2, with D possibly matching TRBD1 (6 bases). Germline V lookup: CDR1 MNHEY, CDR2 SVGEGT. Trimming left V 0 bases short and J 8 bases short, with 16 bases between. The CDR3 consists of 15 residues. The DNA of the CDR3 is TGTGCCAGCAGTTACTCGAATCTACAGGGCACGGGCTACACCTTC. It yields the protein CASSYSNLQGTGYTF.

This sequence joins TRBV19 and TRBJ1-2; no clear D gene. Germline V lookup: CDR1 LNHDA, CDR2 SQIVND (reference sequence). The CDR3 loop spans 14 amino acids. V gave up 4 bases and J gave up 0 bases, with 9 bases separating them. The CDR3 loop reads CASSKQTSNYGYTF. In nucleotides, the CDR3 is TGTGCCAGTAGTAAGCAGACTTCTAACTATGGCTACACCTTC. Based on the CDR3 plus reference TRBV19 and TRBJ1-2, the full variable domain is DGGITQSPKYLFRKEGQNVTLSCEQNLNHDAMYWYRQDPGQGLRLIYYSQIVNDFQKGDIAEGYSVSREKKESFPLTVTSAQKNPTAFYLCASSKQTSNYGYTFGSGTRLTVV.

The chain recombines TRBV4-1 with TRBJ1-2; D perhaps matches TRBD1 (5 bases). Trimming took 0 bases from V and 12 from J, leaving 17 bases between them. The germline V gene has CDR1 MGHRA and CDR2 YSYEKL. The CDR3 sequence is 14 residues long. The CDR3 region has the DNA TGCGCCAGCAGCCAAGATAAAAGGGGCGCGAGAGACACCTTC. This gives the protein CASSQDKRGARDTF.

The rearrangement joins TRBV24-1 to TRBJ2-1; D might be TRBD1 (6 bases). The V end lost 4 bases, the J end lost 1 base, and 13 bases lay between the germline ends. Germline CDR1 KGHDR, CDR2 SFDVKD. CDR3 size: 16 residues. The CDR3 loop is CATSEARGYSYNEQFF. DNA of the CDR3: TGTGCCACCAGTGAGGCCAGGGGCTATTCCTACAATGAGCAGTTCTTC.

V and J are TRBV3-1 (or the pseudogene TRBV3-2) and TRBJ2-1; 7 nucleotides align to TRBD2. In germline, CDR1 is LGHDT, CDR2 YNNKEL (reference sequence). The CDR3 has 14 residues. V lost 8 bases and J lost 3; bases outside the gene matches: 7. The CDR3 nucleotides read TGTGCCAGCCCTCGGGGGGAAAGCTACAATGAGCAGTTCTTC. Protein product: CASPRGESYNEQFF.

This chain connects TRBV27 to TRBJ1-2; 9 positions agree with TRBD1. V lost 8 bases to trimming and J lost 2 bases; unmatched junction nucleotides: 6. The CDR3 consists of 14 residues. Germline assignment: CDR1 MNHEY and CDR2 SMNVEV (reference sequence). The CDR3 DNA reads TGTGCCAGCTCCGCAGGACAGGGGAACTATGGCTACACCTTC. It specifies CASSAGQGNYGYTF.

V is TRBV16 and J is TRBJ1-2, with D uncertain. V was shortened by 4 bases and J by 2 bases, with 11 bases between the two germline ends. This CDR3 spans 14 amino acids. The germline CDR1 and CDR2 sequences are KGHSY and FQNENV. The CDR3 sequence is CASSLSHPNYGYTF. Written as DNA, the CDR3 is TGTGCCAGCAGCCTTTCACATCCGAACTATGGCTACACCTTC.

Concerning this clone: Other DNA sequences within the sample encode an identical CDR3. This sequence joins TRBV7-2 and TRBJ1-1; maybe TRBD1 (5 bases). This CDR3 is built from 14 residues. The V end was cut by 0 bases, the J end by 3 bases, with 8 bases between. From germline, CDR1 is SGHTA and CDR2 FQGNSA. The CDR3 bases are TGTGCCAGCAGCTTAGCTCAGGGCCACACTGAAGCTTTCTTT. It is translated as CASSLAQGHTEAFF.

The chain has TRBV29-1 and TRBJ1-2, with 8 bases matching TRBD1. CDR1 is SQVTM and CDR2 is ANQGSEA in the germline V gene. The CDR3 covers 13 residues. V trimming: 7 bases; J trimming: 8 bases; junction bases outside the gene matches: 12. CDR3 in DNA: TGCAGCGGGTTAGGACAGGGCGCTGGGGGCTACACCTTC. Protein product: CSGLGQGAGGYTF.